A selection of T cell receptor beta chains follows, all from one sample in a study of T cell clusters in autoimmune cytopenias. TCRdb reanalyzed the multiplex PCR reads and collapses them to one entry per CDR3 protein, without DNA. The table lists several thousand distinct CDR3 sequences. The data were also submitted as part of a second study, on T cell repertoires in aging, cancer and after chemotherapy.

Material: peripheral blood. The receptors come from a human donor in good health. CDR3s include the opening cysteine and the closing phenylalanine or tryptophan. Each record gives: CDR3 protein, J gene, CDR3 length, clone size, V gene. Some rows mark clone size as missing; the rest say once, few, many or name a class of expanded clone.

CDR3: CASSARDRGSDTQYF; J: TRBJ2-3; length: 15; size: -; V: TRBV6-5
CDR3: CASSIVGSTDTQYF; J: TRBJ2-3; length: 14; size: medium-sized; V: TRBV19
CDR3: CACRLAGGTDTQYF; J: TRBJ2-3; length: 14; size: medium-sized; V: TRBV30
CDR3: CAWSGRQYGNQPQHF; J: TRBJ1-5; length: 15; size: -; V: TRBV30
CDR3: CASSLGTGGQPQHF; J: TRBJ1-5; length: 14; size: medium-sized; V: TRBV18
CDR3: CATSNPTGGTEAFF; J: TRBJ1-1; length: 14; size: -; V: TRBV15
CDR3: CASSVPGQPTDTQYF; J: TRBJ2-3; length: 15; size: -; V: TRBV5-4
CDR3: CAWSVRGRSEKLFF; J: TRBJ1-4; length: 14; size: medium-sized; V: TRBV30
CDR3: CASSDSPGADTQYF; J: TRBJ2-3; length: 14; size: -; V: TRBV6-4
CDR3: CASSIATATEAFF; J: TRBJ1-1; length: 13; size: medium-sized; V: TRBV5-5
CDR3: CSAPGLAREQYF; J: TRBJ2-7; length: 12; size: -; V: TRBV20-1
CDR3: CSVWQGGAGELFF; J: TRBJ2-2; length: 13; size: large; V: TRBV29-1
CDR3: CASRAQVYSNQPQHF; J: TRBJ1-5; length: 15; size: -; V: TRBV6-5
CDR3: CAWSWAGGWNQPQHF; J: TRBJ1-5; length: 15; size: medium-sized; V: TRBV30
CDR3: CASSTGLGTEAFF; J: TRBJ1-1; length: 13; size: -; V: TRBV6-4
CDR3: CASSQASYTDTQYF; J: TRBJ2-3; length: 14; size: -; V: TRBV5-4
CDR3: CASSFSRPGGGPYEQYF; J: TRBJ2-7; length: 17; size: medium-sized; V: TRBV27
CDR3: CASSLVAGSYNEQFF; J: TRBJ2-1; length: 15; size: -; V: TRBV12-3/TRBV12-4
CDR3: CSGAGTGANVLTF; J: TRBJ2-6; length: 13; size: -; V: TRBV20-1
CDR3: CASSFWAGVRETQYF; J: TRBJ2-5; length: 15; size: -; V: TRBV27
CDR3: CASRLNTGELFF; J: TRBJ2-2; length: 12; size: -; V: TRBV21-1
CDR3: CASSVTSGLYNEQFF; J: TRBJ2-1; length: 15; size: medium-sized; V: TRBV19
CDR3: CASIQPPGQFNF; J: TRBJ2-7; length: 12; size: medium-sized; V: TRBV19
CDR3: CSVETRGRGNEQFF; J: TRBJ2-1; length: 14; size: large; V: TRBV29-1
CDR3: CASSQGLAGVIDTQYF; J: TRBJ2-3; length: 16; size: -; V: TRBV5-1
CDR3: CASMYGTGELFF; J: TRBJ2-2; length: 12; size: -; V: TRBV6-5